The text below deals with one T cell receptor beta chain. Its antigen is currently unknown. This record comes from a study of early stage breast cancer tumors. At the level of the study: About 80% of the 16 invasive tumors were ER+, PR+ and HER2-. Study-wide results and limits: Most shared enriched TCRB sequences were commonly generated ones. Compared with adjacent normal breast tissue, tumors showed 2 to 2.5-fold greater T cell density and higher clonality.

In germline, CDR1 is MNHNY, CDR2 SVGAGI (reference sequence). The CDR3 is 15 residues long. Trimming left V 0 bases short and J 5 bases short, with 10 bases between. This table comes from immunoSEQ multiplex PCR, and its TCRdb copy is limited to in-frame clones, with some not included. The sample records 70,000 or so clones, 80% being singletons. This clonotype was sampled from a person aged 35 to 50 with breast cancer. Specimen: blood. The chain links TRBV6-6 to TRBJ1-4, with D maybe TRBD1 (5 bases). The CDR3 nucleotides are TGTGCCAGCAGTTACTCGGGGGGGGACAATGAAAAACTGTTTTTT. Translation gives CASSYSGGDNEKLFF.